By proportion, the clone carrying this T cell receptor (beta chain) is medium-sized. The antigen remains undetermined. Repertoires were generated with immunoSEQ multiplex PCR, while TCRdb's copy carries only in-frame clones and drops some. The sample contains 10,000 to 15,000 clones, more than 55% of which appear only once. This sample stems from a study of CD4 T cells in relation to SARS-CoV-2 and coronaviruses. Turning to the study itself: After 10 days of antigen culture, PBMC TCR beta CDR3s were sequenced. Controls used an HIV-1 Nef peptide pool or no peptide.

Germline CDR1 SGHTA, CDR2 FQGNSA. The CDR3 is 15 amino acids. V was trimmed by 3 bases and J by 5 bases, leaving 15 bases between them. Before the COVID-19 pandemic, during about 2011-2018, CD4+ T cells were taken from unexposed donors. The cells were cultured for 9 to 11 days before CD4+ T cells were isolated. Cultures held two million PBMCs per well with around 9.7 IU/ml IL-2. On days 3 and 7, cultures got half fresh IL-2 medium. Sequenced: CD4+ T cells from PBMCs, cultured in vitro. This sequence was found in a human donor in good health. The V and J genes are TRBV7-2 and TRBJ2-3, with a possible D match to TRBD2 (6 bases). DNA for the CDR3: TGTGCCAGCAGCTTTTTCTGGGGGGTACAAGATACGCAGTATTTT. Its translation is CASSFFWGVQDTQYF.